The source of this T cell receptor beta chain is a study of early T cells in non-severe SARS-CoV-2 infection. Study context: RNA in bulk from unsorted whole blood was sequenced, and chains were unpaired.

Unique molecular identifiers tagged individual cDNA molecules. TCRdb recomputed calls from the 5' RACE reads with MiXCR, one row per CDR3 protein. The table includes over 35,000 distinct CDR3 sequences, approximately 11% detected once. The germline gives CDR1 MNHEY, CDR2 SVGAGI. V dropped 6 bases and J dropped 1 base, with 5 bases sitting between them. CDR3 length equals 12 residues. Worth noting for this clonotype: Its cognate antigen is unknown.

Study-level results: Matches to VDJdb favored anti-spike CD8 responses and missed private and CD4 specificities.

Material: whole blood. The chain uses TRBV6-5 and TRBJ2-3; D remains unclear. This TCR was sampled from an adult who was a healthcare worker with PCR-confirmed SARS-CoV-2 infection or an uninfected control (not recorded which). The CDR3 DNA reads as TGTGCCAGCAGGGACGGCACAGATACGCAGTATTTT. This gives the protein CASRDGTDTQYF.